This TCR beta chain was sequenced in a study of cytomegalovirus exposure and HLA in healthy donors (dated by TCRdb to 2016 to 2017). Background on the whole study: The 670 or so repertoires of the first cohort and the 120 or so validation repertoires were produced on the same platform, according to a later analysis. To predict cytomegalovirus infection status, the study combined high-throughput TCR immunosequencing, statistical association of individual TCRs with disease status, and machine learning. The study aimed to test whether signatures of past pathogen exposure could be identified by cataloging public T cell receptors. Besides the first cohort of roughly 640 subjects, a separate validation cohort made up of over 95 different subjects was used.

The germline V gene encodes CDR1 ENHRY and CDR2 SYGVKD. V loses 4 bases of germline sequence and J loses 3 bases, and the interval between the two ends is 7 bases. The CDR3 spans 13 residues, from the cysteine through the phenylalanine. CDR3 DNA only is kept here, 39 bases in frame from base 1. The library came from the immunoSEQ multiplex PCR assay. On the study's bioinformatics: A statistical classification framework was built for diagnosing cytomegalovirus status from the catalog of TCR beta chain sequences. TCRdb limited this immuneACCESS table to in-frame rearrangements with V and J called. A share of clones is missing; checked studies link under half to unresolved V genes, and the rest is unexplained. The V and J calls and the clone size are those of that table, but D and trimming were determined from the DNA. For this sample the table gives some 63,000 clones, of which 70% to 90% were detected only once. The top ten hold 1% to 1.5% of the sample.

Separate from the approximately 700-subject first cohort, the validation cohort of 95 to 150 subjects was the group to which the donors belonged. Overall results and qualifications from the work: A later analysis found that TCRs clustered in the first cohort also tended to co-occur in the 95 to 150 validation repertoires, with more than 90% of cluster scores above 0. A later analysis lacked HLA typing for the validation cohort, so it scored co-occurrence in that cohort across all 110 or so repertoires. A total of 164 TCR beta chains were listed by the study as associated with cytomegalovirus. Three of the identified cytomegalovirus-associated TCR beta chains were confirmed in vitro to be specific for cytomegalovirus antigens. Most TCR sequences were observed very rarely across donors, whereas some public TCRs were present in many individuals. According to the authors, the approach could potentially be generalized to other disease states and immunological phenotypes. The classifier was reported to diagnose cytomegalovirus status with high specificity and sensitivity in both the original cohort and the validation cohort.

This clone was counted at least ten times. Its antigen is not yet known. No much larger clone exists at a distance of one base, and base qualities are not known. Recombination connected TRBV10-3 to TRBJ2-1, with the D gene not confidently named. The sequenced sample consisted of PBMCs. The TCR comes from a woman between 18 and 29 years old in good health and CMV-seronegative. The CDR3 region: CAISAPGYNEQFF. At the DNA level, the sequence is TGTGCCATCAGTGCGCCAGGCTACAATGAGCAGTTCTTC.